What follows are 10 T cell receptor beta chains derived from one specimen sequenced in a study of blood T cell repertoires in COVID-19 (dated by TCRdb to about 2020). Receptor amplification or capture employed the immunoSEQ multiplex PCR assay. TCRdb carries this immuneACCESS record with in-frame sequences only. Its versions omit some clonotypes, under half of them owing to an unresolved V gene in the studies checked, with the rest unexplained. The sample includes a few hundred thousand clones, with 70% to 90% observed a single time. Together, the top ten hold approximately 2% of the sample. The sequenced sample was PBMCs or T cells enriched from blood (not recorded which). The receptor set was obtained from a woman aged 45-65 years who had recovered from COVID-19.

V usage is TRBV7-9 and J usage is TRBJ2-1; TRBD2 matches 7 bases. Germline V lookup: CDR1 SEHNR, CDR2 FQNEAQ (reference sequence). With V trimmed by 2 bases and J by 4 bases, 2 bases remained unmatched. CDR3 size: 14 residues. In nucleotides, the CDR3 is TGTGCCAGCAGCTTAAAGCGGGATTACAATGAGCAGTTCTTC. It codes for CASSLKRDYNEQFF.

As DNA, the CDR3 is TGTGCCAGCAGCGTAGCAGGGACAGACTTCTACGAGCAGTACTTC. It codes for CASSVAGTDFYEQYF. The chain employs TRBV9 and TRBJ2-7; 7 nucleotides line up with TRBD1. V dropped 0 bases and J dropped 3; count of bases not matched to a gene: 6. This CDR3 contains 15 residues. Germline CDR1 is SGDLS and CDR2 is YYNGEE.

The rearrangement links TRBV7-2 to TRBJ1-2; 8 nucleotides match TRBD1. CDR1 SGHTA and CDR2 FQGNSA come from the germline V gene. The V and J ends lost 3 bases and 4 bases, in that order; junction bases with no gene match: 7. The CDR3 is 15 amino acids. The CDR3 DNA sequence: TGTGCCAGCAGCTTCGGACAGGGAGTCGTCTATGGCTACACCTTC. This sequence encodes CASSFGQGVVYGYTF.

There are a few counts of this clone. The chain is built from TRBV5-8 and TRBJ1-5; tentative D call: TRBD1 (6 bases). CDR3 length equals 16 residues. Germline V gene data show CDR1 as SGHTS and CDR2 as YDEGEE. Trimming removed 4 bases from V and 0 bases from J, with 14 bases in between. CDR3 coding DNA: TGTGCCAGCAGCCCCGGGACAACCTTTAGCAATCAGCCCCAGCATTTT. Its translation: CASSPGTTFSNQPQHF.

The V call is TRBV7-9, the J call TRBJ2-1; a possible D gene is TRBD1 (7 bases). Between the trimmed V and J ends, which lost 5 bases and 1 base, there was a span of 12 bases. Germline V lookup: CDR1 SEHNR, CDR2 FQNEAQ (reference sequence). The CDR3 length is 15 residues. The CDR3 coding sequence is TGTGCCAGCAGCCCGGAGGGGGCATCCTACAATGAGCAGTTCTTC. The encoded protein is CASSPEGASYNEQFF.

The sample holds one count of this clone. The V and J genes are TRBV4-1 and TRBJ1-1; no reliable D call. Germline CDR1 is MGHRA and CDR2 is YSYEKL. The V end was cut by 5 bases, the J end by 1 base, with 8 bases between. The CDR3 consists of 13 residues. CDR3 DNA sequence: TGCGCCAGCAGCGGCAGGAAGAACACTGAAGCTTTCTTT. Amino acids: CASSGRKNTEAFF.

The J gene is TRBJ2-3, the V gene TRBV4-1, with a tentative D call TRBD1 (6 bases). The germline CDR1 and CDR2 sequences are MGHRA and YSYEKL. Between the trimmed V and J ends, which lost 4 bases and 0 bases, there was a span of 17 bases. The CDR3 runs to 17 residues. The CDR3, as DNA: TGCGCCAGCAGCCGCGACAGGCAACCCACTAGCACAGATACGCAGTATTTT. This gives the protein CASSRDRQPTSTDTQYF.

The chain has TRBV6-2 or TRBV6-3 and TRBJ1-2; TRBD1 aligns across 9 bases. CDR1 and CDR2 from the germline V gene are MNHEY and SVGEGT. The CDR3 is 15 residues long. V lost 4 bases to trimming and J lost 3 bases; unmatched junction nucleotides: 6. CDR3 in DNA: TGTGCCAGCAGTTCCCCGGACAGGGGCCACTATGGCTACACCTTC. It translates to CASSSPDRGHYGYTF.

This clone has only one observation. V gene TRBV19 combines with J gene TRBJ1-5; tentative D call: TRBD1 (6 bases). This CDR3 is 13 amino acids long. V lost 3 bases, J lost 6 bases, and 9 bases lay in between. Germline CDR1 LNHDA, CDR2 SQIVND (reference sequence). DNA for the CDR3: TGTGCCAGTAGTATCCCACAGGGTCAGCCCCAGCATTTT. Residues: CASSIPQGQPQHF.

The V gene is TRBV6-5, the J gene TRBJ1-1, with TRBD1 identical over 9 bases. Germline CDR1 reads MNHEY; CDR2 reads SVGAGI. V lost 6 bases and J lost 3; bases outside the gene matches: 2. The CDR3 runs to 13 residues. The CDR3 region is CASRDRGYTEAFF. Here the CDR3 DNA reads TGTGCCAGCAGGGACAGGGGATACACTGAAGCTTTCTTT.